Each of the 14 T cell receptor beta chains below was sequenced from the same sample in a study of radiation and T cells in renal cell carcinoma (dated by TCRdb to 2020 to 2021). Receptors were amplified or captured by the immunoSEQ multiplex PCR assay. The table was pulled from immuneACCESS by TCRdb, which kept in-frame rearrangements only. Such tables lose some clones; where checked, under half of the loss comes from unresolved V genes, and the rest has no known cause. The sample has 20,000 to 25,000 clones on record, roughly 50% of them singletons. Of the sample, 22% is held by the ten largest clones. The intended sense of this specimen's time point label: tumor resected at nephrectomy. The treatment or condition label of this sample denotes: treatment-naive control, cytoreductive nephrectomy. The sample in question was tumor tissue, obtained from a patient whose treatment was nephrectomy without radiotherapy. Source of these receptors: a man in his forties with renal cell carcinoma.

The chain couples TRBV6-1 to TRBJ1-3; D remains ambiguous. The germline V gene encodes CDR1 MNHNS and CDR2 SASEGT. V dropped 7 bases and J dropped 0 bases, with 13 bases sitting between them. The CDR3 totals 15 residues. CDR3 nucleotides: TGTGCCAGCATACCCTTGGGGTCCTCTGGAAACACCATATATTTT. This codes for CASIPLGSSGNTIYF.

The rearrangement uses TRBV5-8 and TRBJ1-1; D may be TRBD1 (6 bases). V lost 0 bases, J lost 5 bases, and 14 bases lay in between. Germline loops: CDR1 SGHTS, CDR2 YDEGEE. This CDR3 is built from 15 residues. CDR3 loop: CASSLVGGWDTEAFF. The CDR3 nucleotides are TGTGCCAGCAGCTTGGTGGGGGGCTGGGATACTGAAGCTTTCTTT.

Comments on this clone: The same CDR3 can be traced to other DNA sequences in this sample. The chain employs TRBV6-1 and TRBJ1-1; D is unclear. V lost 1 base, J lost 1 base, and 7 bases lay in between. The CDR3 loop spans 14 amino acids. Germline CDR1 reads MNHNS; CDR2 reads SASEGT. CDR3 residues: CASSEDWGNTEAFF. As DNA, the CDR3 is TGTGCCAGCAGTGAAGACTGGGGGAACACTGAAGCTTTCTTT.

The V and J genes are TRBV19 and TRBJ1-2; D ambiguous. The germline V gene encodes CDR1 LNHDA and CDR2 SQIVND (reference sequence). The CDR3 loop spans 14 amino acids. The ends were cut back, 5 bases at V and 4 bases at J, with 14 bases in the middle. CDR3 nucleotides: TGTGCCAGTAGTGATGGGCCGAAGACCTATGGCTACACCTTC. It specifies CASSDGPKTYGYTF. The whole variable domain, filled in from reference TRBV19 and TRBJ1-2, reads DGGITQSPKYLFRKEGQNVTLSCEQNLNHDAMYWYRQDPGQGLRLIYYSQIVNDFQKGDIAEGYSVSREKKESFPLTVTSAQKNPTAFYLCASSDGPKTYGYTFGSGTRLTVV.

This clone is categorized as medium-sized. In DNA, the CDR3 is TGCAGCGGCGCAAGGGGGCTACGCGGGAGGCCGTCAGATACGCAGTATTTT. Translated: CSGARGLRGRPSDTQYF. This rearrangement joins TRBV29-1 to TRBJ2-3; a possible D gene is TRBD2 (8 bases). Trimming removed 7 bases at V and 4 bases at J, with 27 bases between. This CDR3 region has 17 residues. Germline V lookup: CDR1 SQVTM, CDR2 ANQGSEA.

The J gene is TRBJ1-6, the V gene TRBV4-2; tentative D call: TRBD1 (5 bases). The ends were cut back, 4 bases at V and 7 bases at J, with 17 bases in the middle. This CDR3 is built from 16 residues. Germline V gene lookup returns CDR1 LGHNA and CDR2 YNFKEQ. The CDR3 sequence: CASSPQGRAGNSPLHF. CDR3 DNA sequence: TGTGCCAGCAGCCCCCAGGGCAGGGCGGGAAATTCACCCCTCCACTTT.

The chain is built from TRBV5-5 and TRBJ2-2; TRBD1 matches at 7 bases. V lost 0 bases, J lost 0 bases, and 2 bases stayed unmatched. Germline-derived CDR1 and CDR2 are SGHKS and YYEKEE (reference sequence). The length of the CDR3 is 16 residues. The CDR3, as DNA: TGTGCCAGCAGCTTGGCCGGGACAGCGAACACCGGGGAGCTGTTTTTT. Protein sequence: CASSLAGTANTGELFF.

The chain is built from TRBV5-1 and TRBJ2-7; 11 nucleotides align to TRBD2. Per germline, CDR1 SGHRS and CDR2 YFSETQ. V shed 0 bases and J 6 bases; nucleotides not matched to a gene: 11. This CDR3 contains 17 residues. The CDR3 nucleotides are TGCGCCAGCAGCTTGGGCGGGACTAGCGGCCTCGGCACCGAGCAGTACTTC. This translates into CASSLGGTSGLGTEQYF.

The rearrangement uses TRBV7-2 and TRBJ1-1; D call uncertain. The CDR3 totals 10 residues. The germline CDR1 and CDR2 sequences are SGHTA and FQGNSA. Trimming removed 8 bases from V and 2 bases from J, with 3 bases in between. For the CDR3, the DNA is TGTGCCAGCGGAAACACTGAAGCTTTCTTT. Amino acids: CASGNTEAFF.

The chain carries TRBV2 and TRBJ2-7, with TRBD1 identical over 9 bases. J gave up 3 bases and V 6 bases, and 9 bases lay outside the gene matches. Germline CDR1 is SNHLY and CDR2 is FYNNEI. The CDR3 spans 15 residues. Written as DNA, the CDR3 is TGTGCCAGCAGCGTAGTTCACAGGGGGCGCTACGAGCAGTACGTC. The encoded protein is CASSVVHRGRYEQYV.

The rearrangement links TRBV4-3 to TRBJ1-3, with D possibly TRBD1 on 6 matching bases. The CDR3 covers 15 residues. Germline loops: CDR1 LGHNA, CDR2 YSLEER. V was trimmed by 5 bases and J by 0 bases, leaving 11 bases between them. This CDR3 reads CASSDGQSSGNTIYF. The CDR3 nucleotides read TGCGCCAGCAGCGATGGACAGAGCTCTGGAAACACCATATATTTT.

This clone has more than one count but fewer than ten. The J gene is TRBJ2-5, the V gene TRBV5-1, with TRBD1 matching 10 bases. The CDR3 spans 15 residues. The germline V gene encodes CDR1 SGHRS and CDR2 YFSETQ. V shed 0 bases and J 3 bases; nucleotides not matched to a gene: 2. The CDR3 region is CASSLEGTGEETQYF. CDR3 nucleotide sequence: TGCGCCAGCAGCTTGGAAGGGACAGGGGAAGAGACCCAGTACTTC.

Ten or more counts support this clone. This chain joins TRBV6-1 and TRBJ1-5; D gene ambiguous. CDR3 length: 12 residues. Deletions cut 1 base from V and 6 bases from J, with 4 bases between. Germline CDR1 MNHNS, CDR2 SASEGT. The DNA for the CDR3 is TGTGCCAGCAGTGAAGGGGGTCAGCCCCAGCATTTT. Protein product: CASSEGGQPQHF.

For the CDR3, the DNA is TGTGCCTGGAGTCAGGGCTACGAGCAGTACTTC. It codes for CAWSQGYEQYF. The chain links TRBV30 to TRBJ2-7; possible D gene TRBD1, 5 bases. V lost 2 bases and J 3 bases, leaving 5 bases between the germline ends. Germline V lookup: CDR1 GTSNPN, CDR2 SVGIG (reference sequence). The CDR3 totals 11 residues.